Listed below are T cell receptor beta chains from one sample, sequenced in a study of T cell repertoires in cytomegalovirus infection. TCRdb re-called the reads with MiXCR, one entry per CDR3 protein. The sample shows some 280,000 distinct CDR3 sequences, roughly an eighth of them seen only once. Sequencing was carried out using PBMCs. The receptor source for this set is a human donor in good health (CMV status not recorded). Some clones in this sample may be carry-over from other donors' samples. Each CDR3 is given with its conserved first and last residue. D genes are given only for firm matches. The size entry is marked missing in some rows and otherwise reads once, few, many or a size class.

clone_size j_call d_call v_call cdr3_aa cdr3_nt
few TRBJ2-7 TRBD1 TRBV7-9 CASSSATGNYEQYF TGTGCCAGCAGCTCCGCGACAGGGAACTACGAGCAGTACTTC
few TRBJ2-7 TRBD2 TRBV9 CASSLSGGPSYEQYF TGTGCCAGCAGCCTGAGCGGGGGGCCCTCCTACGAGCAGTACTTC
many TRBJ2-1 TRBD2 TRBV10-3 CAITSRGGLNEQFF TGTGCCATCACGAGTCGGGGGGGCTTAAATGAGCAGTTCTTC
NA TRBJ2-1 NA TRBV6-2/TRBV6-3 CASSRGRLGNNEQFF TGTGCCAGCAGTCGCGGCCGACTGGGGAACAATGAGCAGTTCTTC
many TRBJ1-1 NA TRBV7-2 CASSSRGGYTEAFF TGTGCCAGCAGCTCCAGGGGAGGCTACACTGAAGCTTTCTTT
many TRBJ2-7 NA TRBV7-2 CASSFSRDSYEQYF TGTGCCAGCAGCTTTAGTCGGGACTCCTACGAGCAGTACTTC
few TRBJ1-2 TRBD1 TRBV5-6 CASSQAGGVYGYTF TGTGCCAGCAGCCAAGCAGGGGGCGTATATGGCTACACCTTC
NA TRBJ2-7 TRBD2 TRBV29-1 CSVFPGTSGRVYSYEQYF TGCAGCGTTTTTCCCGGGACTAGCGGGAGGGTTTACTCCTACGAGCAGTACTTC
few TRBJ2-2 TRBD2 TRBV29-1 CSGGLAGEVGELFF TGCAGCGGGGGACTAGCGGGAGAAGTCGGGGAGCTGTTTTTT
few TRBJ2-7 NA TRBV29-1 CSVEEQGYEQYF TGCAGCGTTGAAGAACAGGGCTACGAGCAGTACTTC
NA TRBJ1-1 NA TRBV9 CASSHRGWDYPGTEAFF TGTGCCAGCAGCCACCGGGGGTGGGACTACCCGGGCACTGAAGCTTTCTTT
many TRBJ1-1 NA TRBV12-3/TRBV12-4 CASSVGQMNTEAFF TGTGCCAGCAGTGTCGGACAGATGAACACTGAAGCTTTCTTT
few TRBJ1-1 NA TRBV28 CASSSKVDNTEAFF TGTGCCAGCAGTTCGAAGGTGGATAACACTGAAGCTTTCTTT
many TRBJ1-6 NA TRBV20-1 CSAREMSGGSPLHF TGCAGTGCTAGAGAAATGTCTGGGGGTTCACCCCTCCACTTT
NA TRBJ2-7 NA TRBV3-1 CASSQGLGLSHYEQYF TGTGCCAGCAGCCAAGGACTAGGACTTTCCCACTACGAGCAGTACTTC
many TRBJ2-1 NA TRBV2 CASSWLVYNEQFF TGTGCCAGCAGTTGGCTAGTCTACAATGAGCAGTTCTTC
few TRBJ2-1 TRBD2 TRBV3-1 CASSRGGRAWNEQFF TGTGCCAGCAGCCGTGGCGGGAGGGCCTGGAATGAGCAGTTCTTC
many TRBJ1-2 NA TRBV7-2 CASSLANFSPDYGYTF TGTGCCAGCAGCTTAGCCAACTTTTCTCCCGACTATGGCTACACCTTC
few TRBJ2-5 NA TRBV6-1 CASSPTGQETQYF TGTGCCAGCAGTCCGACCGGTCAAGAGACCCAGTACTTC
few TRBJ2-1 NA TRBV27 CASSPGNRQFF TGTGCCAGCAGTCCGGGGAATAGGCAGTTCTTC
NA TRBJ2-3 TRBD2 TRBV11-2 CASSLNHIAGNTDTQYF TGTGCCAGCAGCTTAAACCACATAGCGGGGAACACAGATACGCAGTATTTT
many TRBJ2-1 TRBD2 TRBV6-2/TRBV6-3 CASSYSVASGSDNEQFF TGTGCCAGCAGTTACTCGGTGGCTAGCGGGAGTGACAATGAGCAGTTCTTC
many TRBJ2-7 NA TRBV7-2 CASSLSDSFYEQYF TGTGCCAGCAGCTTATCGGACAGTTTCTACGAGCAGTACTTC
NA TRBJ1-4 TRBD1 TRBV29-1 CSVEDLVRDRGNEKLFF TGCAGCGTTGAAGATCTTGTCCGGGACAGGGGAAATGAAAAACTGTTTTTT
few TRBJ1-4 NA TRBV6-1 CASTRDATNEKLFF TGTGCCAGCACCCGGGATGCAACTAATGAAAAACTGTTTTTT
many TRBJ1-2 TRBD1 TRBV19 CASSIASRQGNGYTF TGTGCCAGTAGTATAGCTTCTCGACAGGGGAACGGCTACACCTTC